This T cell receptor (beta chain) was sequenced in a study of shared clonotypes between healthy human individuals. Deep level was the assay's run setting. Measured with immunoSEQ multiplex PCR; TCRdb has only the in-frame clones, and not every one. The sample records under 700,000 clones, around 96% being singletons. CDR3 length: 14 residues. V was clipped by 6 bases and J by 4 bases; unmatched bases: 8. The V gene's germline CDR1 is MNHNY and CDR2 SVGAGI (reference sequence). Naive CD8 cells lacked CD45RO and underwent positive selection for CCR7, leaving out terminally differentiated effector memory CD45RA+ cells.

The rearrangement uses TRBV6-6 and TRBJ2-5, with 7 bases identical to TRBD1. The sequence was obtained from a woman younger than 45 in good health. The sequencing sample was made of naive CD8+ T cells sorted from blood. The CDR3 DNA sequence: TGTGCCAGCAGCCGGACCGACAGGGTAGAGACCCAGTACTTC. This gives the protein CASSRTDRVETQYF.